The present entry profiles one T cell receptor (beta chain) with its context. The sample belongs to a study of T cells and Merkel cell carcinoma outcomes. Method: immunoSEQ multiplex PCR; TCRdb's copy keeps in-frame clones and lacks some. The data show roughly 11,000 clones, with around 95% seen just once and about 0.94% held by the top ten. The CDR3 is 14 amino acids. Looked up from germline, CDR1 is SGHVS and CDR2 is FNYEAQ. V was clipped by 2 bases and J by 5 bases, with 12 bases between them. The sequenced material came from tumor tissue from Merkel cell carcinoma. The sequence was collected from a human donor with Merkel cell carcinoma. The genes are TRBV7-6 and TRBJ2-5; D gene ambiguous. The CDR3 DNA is TGTGCCAGCAGCTTAACAATAGGGTCGGAGACCCAGTACTTC. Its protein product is CASSLTIGSETQYF.